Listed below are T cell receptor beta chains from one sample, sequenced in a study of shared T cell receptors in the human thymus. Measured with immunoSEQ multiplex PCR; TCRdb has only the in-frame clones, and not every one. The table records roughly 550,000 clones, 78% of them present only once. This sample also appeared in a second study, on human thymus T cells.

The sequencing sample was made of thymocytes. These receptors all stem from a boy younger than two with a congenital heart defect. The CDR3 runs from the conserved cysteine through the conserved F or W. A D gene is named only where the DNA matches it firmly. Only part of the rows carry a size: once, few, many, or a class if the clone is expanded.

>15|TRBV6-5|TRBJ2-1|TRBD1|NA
CASSVTGGIENEQFF
TGTGCCAGCAGTGTAACAGGGGGGATTGAAAATGAGCAGTTCTTC
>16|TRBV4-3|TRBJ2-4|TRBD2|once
CASSQEGTSGTDIQYF
TGCGCCAGCAGCCAAGAGGGGACTAGCGGGACGGACATTCAGTACTTC
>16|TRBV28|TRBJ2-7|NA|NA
CASSLRLAARPYEQYF
TGTGCCAGCAGTTTGAGGTTGGCGGCGAGGCCCTACGAGCAGTACTTC
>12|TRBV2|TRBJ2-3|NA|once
CARVDSTDTQYF
TGTGCCAGGGTGGACTCCACAGATACGCAGTATTTT
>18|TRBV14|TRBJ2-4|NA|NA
CASSHSSRGLSLKNIQYF
TGTGCCAGCAGCCATTCGTCAAGAGGCCTATCTTTGAAAAACATTCAGTACTTC
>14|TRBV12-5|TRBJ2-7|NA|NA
CASAPIRGASEQYF
TGTGCTAGTGCCCCTATACGGGGGGCTAGCGAGCAGTACTTC
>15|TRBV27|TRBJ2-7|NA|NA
CASSFATTVSQEQYF
TGTGCCAGCAGTTTCGCGACGACAGTTTCCCAGGAGCAGTACTTC
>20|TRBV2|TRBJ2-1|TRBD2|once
CASRVNEREALTPTYNEQFF
TGTGCCAGCAGAGTAAACGAGCGGGAGGCCCTGACCCCAACATACAATGAGCAGTTCTTC
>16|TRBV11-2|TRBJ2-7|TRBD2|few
CASSGRLVAGRDEQYF
TGTGCCAGCAGCGGACGACTGGTAGCGGGAAGGGACGAGCAGTACTTC
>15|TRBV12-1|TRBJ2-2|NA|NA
CASSFSGVNTGELFF
TGTGCCAGCAGCTTCTCGGGGGTGAACACCGGGGAGCTGTTTTTT
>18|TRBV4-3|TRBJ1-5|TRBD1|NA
CASSLEYRDRDNNQPQHF
TGCGCCAGCAGCCTAGAATACAGGGACAGGGATAACAATCAGCCCCAGCATTTT
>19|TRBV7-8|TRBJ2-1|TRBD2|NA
CASSLGYTSGRPPYNEQFF
TGTGCCAGCAGCTTAGGATATACTAGCGGGAGGCCCCCCTACAATGAGCAGTTCTTC
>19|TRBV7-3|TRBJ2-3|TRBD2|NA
CASSLKAIGRERWTDTQYF
TGTGCCAGCAGCTTAAAGGCTATCGGGCGGGAGAGATGGACAGATACGCAGTATTTT
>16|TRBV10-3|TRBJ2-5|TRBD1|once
CAISGNGQVGEETQYF
TGTGCCATCAGTGGGAACGGACAGGTTGGGGAAGAGACCCAGTACTTC
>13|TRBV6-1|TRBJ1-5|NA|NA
CASSEGGNQPQHF
TGTGCCAGCAGTGAAGGAGGCAATCAGCCCCAGCATTTT
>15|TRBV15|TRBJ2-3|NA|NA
CATSRRLPFTDTQYF
TGTGCCACCAGCAGACGACTTCCCTTCACAGATACGCAGTATTTT
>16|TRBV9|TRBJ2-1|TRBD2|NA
CASSALAGLPYNEQFF
TGTGCCAGCAGCGCACTAGCGGGACTACCGTACAATGAGCAGTTCTTC
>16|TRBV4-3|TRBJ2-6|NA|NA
CASSPHGESGANVLTF
TGCGCCAGCAGCCCGCACGGGGAATCTGGGGCCAACGTCCTGACTTTC
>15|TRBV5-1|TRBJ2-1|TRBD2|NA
CASSDGLAGGNEQFF
TGCGCCAGCAGCGATGGACTAGCGGGAGGCAATGAGCAGTTCTTC
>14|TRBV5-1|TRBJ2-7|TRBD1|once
CASSLMDRTNEQYF
TGCGCCAGCAGCTTGATGGACAGGACCAACGAGCAGTACTTC
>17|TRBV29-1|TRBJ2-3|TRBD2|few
CSVEVGLAGVETDTQYF
TGCAGCGTTGAAGTGGGACTAGCGGGAGTGGAGACAGATACGCAGTATTTT
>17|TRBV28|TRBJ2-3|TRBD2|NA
CASSEPLPGGPTDTQYF
TGTGCCAGCAGTGAACCTCTCCCGGGAGGGCCCACAGATACGCAGTATTTT
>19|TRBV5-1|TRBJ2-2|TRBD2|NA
CASRSGTSGSLLETGELFF
TGCGCCAGCAGATCCGGGACTAGCGGGAGTCTCTTGGAGACCGGGGAGCTGTTTTTT
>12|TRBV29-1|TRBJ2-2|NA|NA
CSVEQEGGELFF
TGCAGCGTTGAACAGGAGGGCGGGGAGCTGTTTTTT
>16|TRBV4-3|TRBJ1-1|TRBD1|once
CASSQEVRDRGSEAFF
TGCGCCAGCAGCCAGGAGGTCCGGGACAGGGGCTCTGAAGCTTTCTTT
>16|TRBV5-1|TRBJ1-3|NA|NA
CASSLGDSPSGNTIYF
TGCGCCAGCAGCTTGGGCGACAGCCCCTCTGGAAACACCATATATTTT
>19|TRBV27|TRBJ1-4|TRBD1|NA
CASSSSGGQRWPTNEKLFF
TGTGCCAGCAGTTCCTCTGGGGGACAGCGTTGGCCAACTAATGAAAAACTGTTTTTT
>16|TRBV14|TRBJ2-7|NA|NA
CASSSRTKAGRYEQYF
TGTGCCAGCAGCAGCCGTACTAAGGCGGGAAGGTACGAGCAGTACTTC
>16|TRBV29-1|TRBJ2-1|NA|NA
CSVTQISLTIYNEQFF
TGCAGCGTCACGCAAATTAGTTTAACCATCTACAATGAGCAGTTCTTC
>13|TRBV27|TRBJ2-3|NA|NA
CASSSLGTDTQYF
TGTGCCAGCAGTTCACTAGGCACAGATACGCAGTATTTT
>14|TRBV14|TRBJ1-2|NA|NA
CASSQGSLNYGYTF
TGTGCCAGCAGCCAAGGATCACTTAACTATGGCTACACCTTC
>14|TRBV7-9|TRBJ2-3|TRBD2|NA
CASSVGLAEDTQYF
TGTGCCAGCAGCGTAGGACTAGCAGAAGATACGCAGTATTTT
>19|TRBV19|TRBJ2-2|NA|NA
CASSIPPRTQRLNTGELFF
TGTGCCAGTAGTATTCCCCCCCGCACCCAGAGACTGAACACCGGGGAGCTGTTTTTT
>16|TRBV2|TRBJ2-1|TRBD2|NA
CASRTSSGRRYNEQFF
TGTGCCAGCAGAACCAGTAGCGGGAGGAGATACAATGAGCAGTTCTTC
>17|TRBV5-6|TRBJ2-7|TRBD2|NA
CASSKGLAGAKPDEQYF
TGTGCCAGCAGCAAGGGACTAGCGGGAGCCAAGCCTGACGAGCAGTACTTC
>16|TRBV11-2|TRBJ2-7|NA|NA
CASSLGGGTRGSEQYF
TGTGCCAGCAGCTTAGGAGGAGGGACTCGGGGCTCCGAGCAGTACTTC
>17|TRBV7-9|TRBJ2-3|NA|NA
CASSLIRQGPSTDTQYF
TGTGCCAGCAGCTTAATCAGGCAGGGGCCTAGCACAGATACGCAGTATTTT
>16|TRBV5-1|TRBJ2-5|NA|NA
CASSLNQRFPRETQYF
TGCGCCAGCAGCTTGAATCAAAGGTTCCCCAGGGAGACCCAGTACTTC
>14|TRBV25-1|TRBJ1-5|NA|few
CASSDRGAGQPQHF
TGTGCCAGCAGTGATCGGGGGGCCGGGCAGCCCCAGCATTTT
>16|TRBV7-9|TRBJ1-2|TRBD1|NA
CASSPPEAGGLGGYTF
TGTGCCAGCAGCCCCCCGGAGGCAGGGGGGCTCGGGGGCTACACCTTC
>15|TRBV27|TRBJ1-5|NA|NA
CASDTDGHSNQPQHF
TGTGCCAGCGACACCGACGGTCATAGCAATCAGCCCCAGCATTTT